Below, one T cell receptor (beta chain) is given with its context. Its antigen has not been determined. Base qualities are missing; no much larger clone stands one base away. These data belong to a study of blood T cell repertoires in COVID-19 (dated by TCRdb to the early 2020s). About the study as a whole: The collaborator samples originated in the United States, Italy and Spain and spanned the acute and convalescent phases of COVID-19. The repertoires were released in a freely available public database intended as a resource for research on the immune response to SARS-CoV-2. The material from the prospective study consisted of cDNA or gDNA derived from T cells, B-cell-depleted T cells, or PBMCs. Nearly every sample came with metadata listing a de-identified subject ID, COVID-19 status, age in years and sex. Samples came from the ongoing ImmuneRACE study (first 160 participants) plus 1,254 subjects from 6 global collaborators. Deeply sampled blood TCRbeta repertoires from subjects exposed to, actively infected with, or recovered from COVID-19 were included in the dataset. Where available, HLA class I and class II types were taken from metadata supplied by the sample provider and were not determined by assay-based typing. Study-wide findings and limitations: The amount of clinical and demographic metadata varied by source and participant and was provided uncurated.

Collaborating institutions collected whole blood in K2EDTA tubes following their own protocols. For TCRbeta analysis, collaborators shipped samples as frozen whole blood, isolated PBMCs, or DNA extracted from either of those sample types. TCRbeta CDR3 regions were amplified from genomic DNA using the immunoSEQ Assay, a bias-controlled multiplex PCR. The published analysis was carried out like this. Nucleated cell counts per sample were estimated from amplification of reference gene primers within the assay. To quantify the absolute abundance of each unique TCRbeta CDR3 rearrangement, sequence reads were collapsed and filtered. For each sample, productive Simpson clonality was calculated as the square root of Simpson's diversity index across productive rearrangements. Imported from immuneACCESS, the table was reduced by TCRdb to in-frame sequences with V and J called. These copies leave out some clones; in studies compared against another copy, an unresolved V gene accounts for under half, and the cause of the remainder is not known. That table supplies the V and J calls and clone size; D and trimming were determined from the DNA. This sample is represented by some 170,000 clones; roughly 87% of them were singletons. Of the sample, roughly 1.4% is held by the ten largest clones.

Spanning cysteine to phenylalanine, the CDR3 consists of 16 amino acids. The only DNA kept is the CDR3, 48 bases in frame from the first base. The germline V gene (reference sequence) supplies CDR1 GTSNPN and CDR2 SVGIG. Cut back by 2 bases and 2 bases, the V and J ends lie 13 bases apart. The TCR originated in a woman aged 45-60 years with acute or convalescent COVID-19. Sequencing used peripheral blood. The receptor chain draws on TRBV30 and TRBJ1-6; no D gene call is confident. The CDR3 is CAWSTHFPAYNSPLHF. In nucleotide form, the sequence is TGTGCCTGGAGTACCCACTTTCCGGCCTATAATTCACCCCTCCACTTT. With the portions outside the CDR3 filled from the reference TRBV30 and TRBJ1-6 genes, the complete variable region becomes SQTIHQWPATLVQPVGSPLSLECTVEGTSNPNLYWYRQAAGRGLQLLFYSVGIGQISSEVPQNLSASRPQDRQFILSSKKLLLSDSGFYLCAWSTHFPAYNSPLHFGNGTRLTVT.